Here is one T cell receptor beta chain with its context. The data were obtained in a study of preoperative IRX-2 immunotherapy in early breast cancer. Data came from immunoSEQ multiplex PCR; TCRdb stores just in-frame clones and leaves some out. The repertoire includes 30,000 to 35,000 clones, 75% to 90% of them detected once, and about 2.7% sits in the top ten. Trimming removed 9 bases from V and 2 bases from J, with 17 bases in between. Per germline, CDR1 LNHDA and CDR2 SQIVND (reference sequence). There are 15 residues in the CDR3. The sample's treatment: preoperative locoregional IRX-2 cytokine immunotherapy.

The clonotype comes from a human donor with breast cancer. V usage is TRBV19 and J usage is TRBJ1-3; TRBD1 is a possible D gene (6 bases). The sample in question was lymph node tissue, obtained from a patient treated with IRX-2 immunotherapy. This CDR3 is CASVSVTGTGNTIYF. CDR3 nucleotides: TGTGCCAGCGTTTCCGTAACAGGGACTGGAAACACCATATATTTT.